These T cell receptor beta chains were read from a single sample in a study of control samples from healthy donors and cancer patients. The table came from immunoSEQ multiplex PCR; TCRdb's copy has only in-frame clones and leaves some out. The table shows roughly 120,000 clones, with about 95% occurring only once. Sequencing used blood. The receptors shown here come from a man younger than 40 in good health. Both conserved end residues are part of each CDR3. A D gene is named only where the DNA matches it firmly. Size values are once, few and many counts, or a class for expanded clones, and some rows have none.

CDR3: CASSTEFSNSPLHF
DNA: TGTGCCAGCAGCACGGAGTTCTCGAATTCACCCCTCCACTTT
D: -
size: -
V: TRBV7-9
length: 14
J: TRBJ1-6

CDR3: CASNEGTGGVLGYQPQHF
DNA: TGTGCCAGCAATGAAGGGACAGGGGGGGTCTTAGGGTATCAGCCCCAGCATTTT
D: TRBD1
size: -
V: TRBV27
length: 18
J: TRBJ1-5

CDR3: CASSRGGTGGEETQYF
DNA: TGTGCTAGCAGCCGAGGTGGGACAGGGGGTGAAGAGACCCAGTACTTC
D: TRBD1
size: -
V: TRBV7-7
length: 16
J: TRBJ2-5

CDR3: CASSLGAASNQPQHF
DNA: TGTGCCAGCAGCTTAGGCGCGGCTAGCAATCAGCCCCAGCATTTT
D: -
size: few
V: TRBV7-2
length: 15
J: TRBJ1-5

CDR3: CASSFGGSTEAFF
DNA: TGTGCCAGCAGTTTTGGGGGGAGCACTGAAGCTTTCTTT
D: -
size: -
V: TRBV6-2/TRBV6-3
length: 13
J: TRBJ1-1

CDR3: CASSEALPGAGELFF
DNA: TGTGCCAGCAGCGAGGCCCTACCTGGCGCCGGGGAGCTGTTTTTT
D: -
size: -
V: TRBV9
length: 15
J: TRBJ2-2

CDR3: CASRSPYSGANVLTF
DNA: TGTGCCAGCAGATCCCCTTACTCTGGGGCCAACGTCCTGACTTTC
D: -
size: -
V: TRBV6-5
length: 15
J: TRBJ2-6

CDR3: CASSQTWTGGDGYTF
DNA: TGCGCCAGCAGCCAAACGTGGACAGGGGGCGATGGCTACACCTTC
D: TRBD1
size: -
V: TRBV5-1
length: 15
J: TRBJ1-2

CDR3: CSASFSGQGASNQPQHF
DNA: TGCAGTGCTAGTTTTAGCGGACAGGGGGCTAGCAATCAGCCCCAGCATTTT
D: TRBD1
size: -
V: TRBV20-1
length: 17
J: TRBJ1-5

CDR3: CASSERQGNLPGELFF
DNA: TGTGCCAGCAGTGAAAGACAGGGGAACTTACCCGGGGAGCTGTTTTTT
D: TRBD1
size: -
V: TRBV2
length: 16
J: TRBJ2-2

CDR3: CASSLGGPTDTQYF
DNA: TGCGCCAGCAGCTTGGGCGGACCCACAGATACGCAGTATTTT
D: -
size: -
V: TRBV5-1
length: 14
J: TRBJ2-3

CDR3: CASSQQDTQYF
DNA: TGCGCCAGCAGCCAACAGGATACGCAGTATTTT
D: -
size: -
V: TRBV5-1
length: 11
J: TRBJ2-3

CDR3: CASGLDRGTLMNTEAFF
DNA: TGTGCTAGTGGTTTGGACAGGGGGACCCTGATGAACACTGAAGCTTTCTTT
D: TRBD1
size: -
V: TRBV12-5
length: 17
J: TRBJ1-1

CDR3: CASSLIGGVTEAFF
DNA: TGTGCCAGCAGTCTGATAGGAGGGGTCACTGAAGCTTTCTTT
D: -
size: -
V: TRBV27
length: 14
J: TRBJ1-1

CDR3: CASSSSLLPTYEQYF
DNA: TGTGCCAGCAGCTCAAGCCTGTTACCCACCTACGAGCAGTACTTC
D: -
size: -
V: TRBV7-9
length: 15
J: TRBJ2-7

CDR3: CASSPRTSGASTDTQYF
DNA: TGTGCCAGCAGCCCTCGGACTAGCGGAGCTAGCACAGATACGCAGTATTTT
D: TRBD2
size: once
V: TRBV3-1/TRBV3-2
length: 17
J: TRBJ2-3

CDR3: CSASWGRGTGELFF
DNA: TGCAGTGCTAGTTGGGGGCGAGGGACCGGGGAGCTGTTTTTT
D: -
size: -
V: TRBV20-1
length: 14
J: TRBJ2-2

CDR3: CASSDDPGQGDYEQYF
DNA: TGTGCCAGCAGCGATGATCCGGGACAGGGGGACTACGAGCAGTACTTC
D: TRBD1
size: -
V: TRBV9
length: 16
J: TRBJ2-7

CDR3: CASSHNRGKLFF
DNA: TGTGCCAGCAGCCATAACAGGGGAAAACTGTTTTTT
D: TRBD1
size: -
V: TRBV7-9
length: 12
J: TRBJ1-4

CDR3: CASSPGLQIPYGQFF
DNA: TGTGCCAGCAGCCCGGGACTCCAAATCCCATATGGGCAGTTCTTC
D: -
size: -
V: TRBV3-1/TRBV3-2
length: 15
J: TRBJ2-1

CDR3: CASSQVPGVDGYTF
DNA: TGCGCCAGCAGCCAAGTTCCGGGCGTGGATGGCTACACCTTC
D: -
size: -
V: TRBV4-1
length: 14
J: TRBJ1-2

CDR3: CASSLSGGTYNEQFF
DNA: TGTGCCAGCAGCCTTAGCGGGGGGACTTACAATGAGCAGTTCTTC
D: TRBD2
size: once
V: TRBV7-2
length: 15
J: TRBJ2-1